This T cell receptor beta chain came from a study of blood T cell repertoires in COVID-19. The authors' processing: Estimated nucleated cell counts came from reference gene primer amplification. Clones were sequenced by immunoSEQ multiplex PCR, and TCRdb holds only the in-frame ones, with some missing. The V and J calls and clone size come from that table; D and trimming were worked out from the DNA. Of fewer than 150,000 clones listed, around four fifths are singletons. Trimming at V came to 6 bases and at J to 2 bases, leaving 7 bases not matched to a gene. CDR3 length: 14 residues. Germline values: CDR1 MDHEN, CDR2 SYDVKM.

The chain employs TRBV28 and TRBJ2-7; 7 nucleotides line up with TRBD1. Sample: peripheral blood. The TCR comes from a man older than 75 with acute or convalescent COVID-19. Here the CDR3 reads CASRPGQTTYEQYF. As DNA, the CDR3 is TGTGCCAGCAGACCGGGACAGACAACCTACGAGCAGTACTTC. Filled out from reference TRBV28 and TRBJ2-7, the complete variable domain reads DVKVTQSSRYLVKRTGEKVFLECVQDMDHENMFWYRQDPGLGLRLIYFSYDVKMKEKGDIPEGYSVSREKKERFSLILESASTNQTSMYLCASRPGQTTYEQYFGPGTRLTVT.